These 28 T cell receptor beta chains were sequenced from one sample in a study of blood T cell repertoires in COVID-19. Clones were sequenced by immunoSEQ multiplex PCR, and TCRdb holds only the in-frame ones, with some missing. The sample yields approximately 300,000 clones, around 92% seen once. The sample was peripheral blood. The origin of the receptors is a woman aged 25 to 39 with COVID-19, enrolled during active disease.

The chain recombines TRBV3-1 (or the pseudogene TRBV3-2) with TRBJ1-6; D is possibly TRBD1 (6 bases). V lost 5 bases, J lost 5 bases, and 10 bases lay in between. The germline V gene has CDR1 LGHDT and CDR2 YNNKEL (reference sequence). The CDR3 runs 14 residues. CDR3 DNA sequence: TGTGCCAGCAGCTTGGGACAAAATAATTCACCCCTCCACTTT. Its translation: CASSLGQNNSPLHF.

The chain links TRBV14 to TRBJ1-2; 7 bases align to TRBD1. Germline V gives CDR1 SGHDN, CDR2 FVKESK. This CDR3 comprises 14 residues. The V segment lost 5 bases and the J segment 4 bases; nucleotides outside the gene matches: 7. CDR3 sequence reads: CASSSRQGSYGYTF. CDR3 sequence (DNA): TGTGCCAGCAGCTCCCGACAGGGCTCCTATGGCTACACCTTC.

The rearrangement links TRBV6-5 to TRBJ2-5; 11 positions match TRBD1. The CDR3 length is 15 residues. Germline loops: CDR1 MNHEY, CDR2 SVGAGI. The V gene end was trimmed by 7 bases and the J gene end by 6 bases; junction bases not matched to a gene: 10. The DNA of the CDR3 is TGTGCCAGCACTACCCCGGGGACAGGGGGGAAGACCCAGTACTTC. It is translated as CASTTPGTGGKTQYF.

The chain links TRBV3-1 (or the pseudogene TRBV3-2) to TRBJ2-1; TRBD2 aligns across 9 bases. Unmatched junction bases numbered 11, after V lost 4 bases and J lost 10 bases. This CDR3 contains 15 residues. CDR1 and CDR2 (germline): LGHDT, YNNKEL (reference sequence). The CDR3 protein is CASSLRAGGRGEQFF. The CDR3, as DNA: TGTGCCAGCAGCCTTCGCGCGGGGGGGCGAGGCGAGCAGTTCTTC.

The chain carries TRBV18 and TRBJ1-3, with D tentatively TRBD1 (6 bases). Trimming took 2 bases from V and 0 from J, leaving 11 bases between them. The CDR3 contains 16 residues. CDR1 is KGHSH and CDR2 is LQKENI in the germline V gene. The CDR3 reads CASSPGGQISGNTIYF. CDR3 bases: TGTGCCAGCTCACCAGGAGGACAGATCTCTGGAAACACCATATATTTT.

The V gene is TRBV12-5, the J gene TRBJ1-5, with a weak D call TRBD1 (6 bases). Germline values: CDR1 LGHNT, CDR2 FRNRAP. The ends were cut back, 5 bases at V and 9 bases at J, with 17 bases in the middle. The CDR3 extends over 14 amino acids. The chain's CDR3 is CASGLTDSLSPQHF. The CDR3 region has the DNA TGTGCTAGTGGTCTTACGGACAGTTTGTCGCCCCAGCATTTT.

The chain couples TRBV5-1 to TRBJ2-2; TRBD2 is a possible D gene (6 bases). From germline, CDR1 is SGHRS and CDR2 YFSETQ. V was cut by 1 base and J by 0 bases, with 10 bases left in between. This CDR3 has 16 residues. CDR3 loop: CASSLIGGTNTGELFF. In DNA, the CDR3 is TGCGCCAGCAGCTTGATTGGGGGGACGAACACCGGGGAGCTGTTTTTT.

This chain connects TRBV6-6 to TRBJ2-5, with D maybe TRBD1 (5 bases). The germline gives CDR1 MNHNY, CDR2 SVGAGI (reference sequence). The CDR3 is made up of 16 amino acids. Trimming pared 4 bases from V and 2 bases from J, leaving 17 bases between. CDR3 sequence (DNA): TGTGCCAGCAGTTTGGGGCCCTCCCCCCTACAAGAGACCCAGTACTTC. Translation: CASSLGPSPLQETQYF.

The chain recombines TRBV7-9 with TRBJ2-1; 9 bases map to TRBD2. Germline-derived CDR1 and CDR2 are SEHNR and FQNEAQ (reference sequence). The CDR3 is made up of 15 amino acids. V lost 4 bases to trimming and J lost 4 bases; unmatched junction nucleotides: 5. The CDR3 region is CASSSIAGAYNEQFF. The CDR3 region has the DNA TGTGCCAGCAGCTCAATAGCGGGGGCGTACAATGAGCAGTTCTTC.

V usage is TRBV7-3 and J usage is TRBJ2-2; 11 bases are a match to TRBD1. This CDR3 region has 13 residues. Germline trimming cut 8 bases from V and 5 bases from J; bases unmatched to any gene: 1. Germline assignment: CDR1 SGHTA and CDR2 FQGTGA. The chain's CDR3 is CASGTGGTGELFF. For the CDR3, the DNA is TGTGCCAGCGGGACAGGGGGAACCGGGGAGCTGTTTTTT.

In nucleotides, the CDR3 is TGTGCCAGCAGTCGGGGGGCCACCAACGAGCAGTACGTC. It is translated as CASSRGATNEQYV. The chain joins TRBV6-2 or TRBV6-3 to TRBJ2-7; tentative D call: TRBD2 (7 bases). V was clipped by 5 bases and J by 5 bases, with 13 bases between them. The CDR3 runs to 13 residues. Germline V CDR1 and CDR2: MNHEY, SVGEGT.

V is TRBV7-2 and J is TRBJ2-1; 16 bases align to TRBD2. Per germline, CDR1 SGHTA and CDR2 FQGNSA. The CDR3 length is 16 residues. The V gene end was trimmed by 7 bases and the J gene end by 9 bases; junction bases not matched to a gene: 9. The CDR3, as DNA: TGTGCCAGCACCCCGGGTGGGACTAGCGGGGGGGGTGAGCAGTTCTTC. The encoded protein is CASTPGGTSGGGEQFF.

The chain recombines TRBV7-9 with TRBJ2-7; no clear D. Germline-derived CDR1 and CDR2 are SEHNR and FQNEAQ (reference sequence). Trimming pared 1 base from V and 1 base from J, leaving 5 bases between. This CDR3 is 13 amino acids long. As DNA, the CDR3 is TGTGCCAGCAGCTTAGAGAGATCCTACGAGCAGTACTTC. Translated, it gives CASSLERSYEQYF.

The J gene is TRBJ2-3, the V gene TRBV4-1; D ambiguous. Germline CDR1 is MGHRA and CDR2 is YSYEKL. The ends were cut back, 0 bases at V and 3 bases at J, with 4 bases in the middle. The CDR3 totals 13 residues. The CDR3 DNA sequence: TGCGCCAGCAGCCAAGATGAGACAGATACGCAGTATTTT. Translating it yields CASSQDETDTQYF.

This clone was detected a few times. The V and J genes are TRBV24-1 and TRBJ1-3; 7 bases fit TRBD1. Trimming removed 2 bases from V and 8 bases from J; junction bases left unmatched: 2. This CDR3 contains 13 residues. Germline V gene sequence: CDR1 KGHDR, CDR2 SFDVKD. The CDR3 nucleotides are TGTGCCACCAGTGATTCACAGGGGCACACCATATATTTT. Its translation: CATSDSQGHTIYF.

This clone was observed once. The V gene is TRBV14, the J gene TRBJ2-2; D remains unclear. The CDR3 extends over 14 amino acids. Trimming stripped 4 bases from V and 5 bases from J, with 11 bases between. Germline V lookup: CDR1 SGHDN, CDR2 FVKESK. CDR3 loop: CASSLSILTGELFF. CDR3 in DNA: TGTGCCAGCAGCCTTTCTATATTGACCGGGGAGCTGTTTTTT.

The rearrangement uses TRBV13 and TRBJ2-3; no definite D call. Per germline, CDR1 PRHDT and CDR2 FYEKMQ (reference sequence). This CDR3 spans 11 amino acids. V lost 7 bases and J 2 bases, leaving 4 bases between the germline ends. CDR3 amino acids: CASNYTDTQYF. DNA for the CDR3: TGTGCCAGCAACTACACAGATACGCAGTATTTT. The full variable domain, with the rest looked up from reference TRBV13 and TRBJ2-3, is AAGVIQSPRHLIKEKRETATLKCYPIPRHDTVYWYQQGPGQDPQFLISFYEKMQSDKGSIPDRFSAQQFSDYHSELNMSSLELGDSALYFCASNYTDTQYFGPGTRLTVL.

V is TRBV4-1 and J is TRBJ1-2, with D uncertain. Between the trimmed V and J ends, which lost 10 bases and 0 bases, there was a span of 9 bases. Germline CDR1 reads MGHRA; CDR2 reads YSYEKL. This CDR3 region has 12 residues. The CDR3 is CATRSPNYGYTF. The CDR3 DNA sequence: TGCGCCACCAGGTCTCCTAACTATGGCTACACCTTC.

This chain joins TRBV6-5 and TRBJ1-2, with 8 bases identical to TRBD1. The V segment lost 0 bases and the J segment 5 bases; nucleotides outside the gene matches: 5. The germline CDR1 and CDR2 sequences are MNHEY and SVGAGI. The CDR3 loop spans 15 amino acids. CDR3: CASSYSGTGKYGYTF. As DNA, the CDR3 is TGTGCCAGCAGTTACTCCGGGACAGGAAAATATGGCTACACCTTC.

This clone was picked up one time. The chain has TRBV11-2 and TRBJ2-5; 10 positions agree with TRBD2. The CDR3 covers 15 residues. The V segment lost 5 bases and the J segment 6 bases; nucleotides outside the gene matches: 9. Per the germline V gene, CDR1 is SGHAT and CDR2 is FQNNGV. CDR3: CASSLWSGGAQTQYF. In nucleotides, the CDR3 is TGTGCCAGCAGCCTCTGGAGCGGGGGGGCGCAGACCCAGTACTTC.

This chain links TRBV29-1 with TRBJ2-3; no clear D. CDR3 length equals 12 residues. V was pared by 8 bases and J by 0 bases, with 9 bases between. Germline V gene data show CDR1 as SQVTM and CDR2 as ANQGSEA. The CDR3 DNA reads as TGCAGCACTTTCTCGAGCACAGATACGCAGTATTTT. Translation gives CSTFSSTDTQYF.

The chain carries TRBV4-1 and TRBJ2-3; D unresolved. CDR1 is MGHRA and CDR2 is YSYEKL in the germline V gene. There are 15 residues in the CDR3. V was trimmed by 1 base and J by 4 bases, leaving 12 bases between them. In DNA form, the CDR3 reads TGCGCCAGCAGCCAAGGGCTAGGTCTCTCAGATACGCAGTATTTT. It specifies CASSQGLGLSDTQYF.

J is TRBJ1-1 and V is TRBV7-6; 8 bases match TRBD1. Germline assignment: CDR1 SGHVS and CDR2 FNYEAQ. The CDR3 is made up of 14 amino acids. The V gene end was trimmed by 4 bases and the J gene end by 2 bases; junction bases not matched to a gene: 3. CDR3 in amino acids: CASSSSGGNTEAFF. The DNA of the CDR3 is TGTGCCAGCAGCTCGTCAGGGGGCAACACTGAAGCTTTCTTT.

The chain combines TRBV27 with TRBJ1-2, with 10 bases lining up with TRBD1. With V trimmed by 8 bases and J by 4 bases, 7 bases remained unmatched. The CDR3 length is 14 residues. Germline CDR1 MNHEY, CDR2 SMNVEV (reference sequence). This chain's CDR3 is CASAWTGGTYGYTF. CDR3 nucleotides: TGTGCCAGCGCTTGGACAGGGGGGACCTATGGCTACACCTTC.

The chain couples TRBV10-2 to TRBJ1-6, with D uncertain. Germline V gene sequence: CDR1 WSHSY, CDR2 SAAADI. This CDR3 spans 16 amino acids. V lost 0 bases, J lost 4 bases, and 10 bases lay in between. The CDR3 bases are TGCGCCAGCAGTGAGTCCCTTTTGTCGTATAATTCACCCCTCCACTTT. It specifies CASSESLLSYNSPLHF.

The V gene is TRBV9, the J gene TRBJ1-3; perhaps TRBD1 as D (5 bases). The CDR3 runs 14 residues. The germline V and J ends were trimmed by 4 bases and 1 base, with 9 bases remaining between them. Germline CDR1 is SGDLS and CDR2 is YYNGEE. CDR3 bases: TGTGCCAGCAGCCCATCAGGGTCTGGAAACACCATATATTTT. Translating it yields CASSPSGSGNTIYF.

The chain uses TRBV7-9 and TRBJ2-2; TRBD2 matches at 8 bases. The germline V gene has CDR1 SEHNR and CDR2 FQNEAQ (reference sequence). Trimming cost V 5 bases and J 4 bases; bases outside gene matches: 12. The CDR3 has 17 residues. This chain's CDR3 is CASSQSSGGRLTGELFF. CDR3 nucleotides: TGTGCCAGCAGCCAGTCTTCGGGGGGGCGCCTCACCGGGGAGCTGTTTTTT.

The rearrangement links TRBV19 to TRBJ1-5; TRBD1 might be the D (6 bases). V lost 8 bases and J lost 5, with 13 bases in between. Germline assignment: CDR1 LNHDA and CDR2 SQIVND (reference sequence). CDR3 length: 13 residues. CDR3 loop: CASAAGAYQPQHF. Here the CDR3 DNA reads TGTGCCAGTGCCGCAGGGGCCTATCAGCCCCAGCATTTT. The full variable domain, rest sourced from reference TRBV19 and TRBJ1-5, is DGGITQSPKYLFRKEGQNVTLSCEQNLNHDAMYWYRQDPGQGLRLIYYSQIVNDFQKGDIAEGYSVSREKKESFPLTVTSAQKNPTAFYLCASAAGAYQPQHFGDGTRLSIL.